This entry features one T cell receptor (beta chain) sequence. Authors' processing steps: Nucleated cell counts were estimated from reference gene primer amplification. This table comes from immunoSEQ multiplex PCR, and its TCRdb copy is limited to in-frame clones, with some not included. The V and J calls and clone size were taken over from that table, and D and trimming were inferred from the DNA. The profile shows about 46,000 clones, about 86% of them singletons. The data derive from a study of blood T cell repertoires in COVID-19. The overall study: From the United States, Italy and Spain came samples of acute and convalescent COVID-19. T cells, B-cell-depleted T cells, or PBMCs provided the cDNA or gDNA that served as material.

CDR3 length equals 16 residues. The germline gives CDR1 KGHSH, CDR2 LQKENI. Trimming pared 6 bases from V and 2 bases from J, leaving 18 bases between. The receptor comes from an elderly man with active COVID-19. Sequencing used peripheral blood. The genes are TRBV18 and TRBJ2-3; maybe TRBD2 (5 bases). CDR3 in amino acids: CASSHTSDSTTDTQYF. In DNA, the CDR3 is TGTGCCAGCTCTCATACTTCGGACTCTACCACAGATACGCAGTATTTT. Full variable domain (missing parts from reference TRBV18 and TRBJ2-3): NAGVMQNPRHLVRRRGQEARLRCSPMKGHSHVYWYRQLPEEGLKFMVYLQKENIIDESGMPKERFSAEFPKEGPSILRIQQVVRGDSAAYFCASSHTSDSTTDTQYFGPGTRLTVL.